The 32 T cell receptor beta chains given below trace back to one sample, sequenced in a study of T-cell memory formation after mild COVID-19. TCRdb re-analysed the 5' RACE reads in MiXCR, keeping a single row per CDR3 protein. This table holds under 650,000 distinct CDR3 sequences, roughly 18% found once. Sequencing was carried out using PBMCs or a T cell subset sorted from them (not recorded which). The source of these receptors is an adult woman who had mild COVID-19 (a few samples of this study predate the infection). Cell type and time point are not known.

The chain has TRBV12-5 and TRBJ1-1, with 9 bases matching TRBD1. The junction had 11 bases not matched to a gene; V was cut back by 5 bases and J by 1 base. CDR1 is LGHNT and CDR2 is FRNRAP in the germline V gene. This CDR3 is 17 amino acids long. CDR3 in amino acids: CASGQGQGRKSNTEAFF. In nucleotides, the CDR3 is TGTGCTAGTGGTCAAGGACAGGGGAGGAAGTCGAACACTGAAGCTTTCTTT.

At least ten counts were recorded for this clonotype. The chain combines TRBV5-1 with TRBJ2-7; TRBD2 aligns across 11 bases. CDR1 and CDR2 (germline): SGHRS, YFSETQ. The CDR3 loop spans 15 amino acids. The J segment lost 2 bases and the V segment lost 4 bases, leaving 5 bases of the junction unmatched. The CDR3 region has the DNA TGCGCCAGCAGCGATACTAGCGGGAGCCCCTACGAGCAGTACTTC. This sequence encodes CASSDTSGSPYEQYF.

This clonotype was observed a handful of times. This rearrangement joins TRBV6-4 to TRBJ2-7; D not certain. Germline V gene data show CDR1 as MRHNA and CDR2 as SNTAGT. The CDR3 spans 16 residues. V dropped 2 bases and J dropped 0 bases, with 14 bases sitting between them. CDR3 nucleotide sequence: TGTGCCAGCAGTGACCGCCCCAGACCGTACTCCTACGAGCAGTACTTC. This gives the protein CASSDRPRPYSYEQYF.

In its sample, this clonotype was seen once. V and J are TRBV11-3 and TRBJ2-7, with D unresolved. Germline values: CDR1 SGHNT, CDR2 YENEEA. The CDR3 extends over 12 amino acids. V was shortened by 5 bases and J by 2 bases, with 7 bases between the two germline ends. The DNA for the CDR3 is TGTGCCAGCAGCCCAATGACCTACGAGCAGTACTTC. Translation: CASSPMTYEQYF.

This clonotype occurred a few times. The chain recombines TRBV6-2 or TRBV6-3 with TRBJ2-1, with 10 bases identical to TRBD1. The germline V gene has CDR1 MNHEY and CDR2 SVGEGT. CDR3 length: 15 residues. J was trimmed by 7 bases and V by 2 bases; bases with no gene match: 5. The CDR3 protein is CASSYGDRGWNEQFF. In DNA, the CDR3 is TGTGCCAGCAGTTACGGGGACAGGGGTTGGAATGAGCAGTTCTTC.

The CDR3 DNA follows: TGTGCCAGCAGCTTGATTGGGGGACACACTGAAGCTTTCTTT. Its protein is CASSLIGGHTEAFF. This rearrangement joins TRBV5-6 to TRBJ1-1; weak D call: TRBD1 (5 bases). Between the trimmed V and J ends, which lost 1 base and 3 bases, there was a span of 10 bases. The CDR3 length is 14 residues. Germline V gene lookup returns CDR1 SGHDT and CDR2 YYEEEE.

This clonotype was seen many times. This CDR3 is CASSRDRASEQYF. CDR3 nucleotide sequence: TGTGCCAGCAGTCGGGACAGGGCTTCCGAGCAGTACTTC. The gene calls are TRBV12-3 or TRBV12-4 and TRBJ2-7, with 9 bases that match TRBD1. The V and J ends lost 5 bases and 6 bases, in that order; junction bases with no gene match: 5. CDR3 length: 13 amino acids.

This clonotype showed up just a few times. This rearrangement joins TRBV18 to TRBJ2-5, with 7 bases that match TRBD2. V was clipped by 2 bases and J by 2 bases; unmatched bases: 5. Germline CDR1 and CDR2: KGHSH and LQKENI. The CDR3 is made up of 15 amino acids. CDR3 protein: CASSPGTKTQETQYF. In nucleotides, the CDR3 is TGTGCCAGCTCACCAGGGACTAAGACTCAAGAGACCCAGTACTTC.

This clonotype has only a few counts. This sequence joins TRBV4-1 and TRBJ1-2; perhaps TRBD1 as D (5 bases). V was trimmed by 3 bases and J by 6 bases, leaving 14 bases between them. The CDR3 sequence is 14 residues long. Germline CDR1 MGHRA, CDR2 YSYEKL. CDR3 residues: CASSQEPGLDGYTF. The CDR3 DNA follows: TGCGCCAGCAGCCAGGAACCGGGACTTGATGGCTACACCTTC.

This clonotype has just a few counts. The chain couples TRBV11-1 to TRBJ1-2; 7 bases match TRBD1. The length of the CDR3 is 14 residues. V trimming: 2 bases; J trimming: 3 bases; junction bases outside the gene matches: 3. Germline assignment: CDR1 SGHAT and CDR2 FQDESV (reference sequence). CDR3 amino acids: CASSLWDSYYGYTF. The CDR3 nucleotides read TGTGCCAGCAGCTTATGGGACAGCTACTATGGCTACACCTTC. The whole variable domain, remainder taken from reference TRBV11-1 and TRBJ1-2, is EAEVAQSPRYKITEKSQAVAFWCDPISGHATLYWYRQILGQGPELLVQFQDESVVDDSQLPKDRFSAERLKGVDSTLKIQPAELGDSAMYLCASSLWDSYYGYTFGSGTRLTVV.

This clonotype occurred many times. The genes are TRBV12-3 or TRBV12-4 and TRBJ2-4, with D possibly called TRBD1 or TRBD2 (5 bases each). This CDR3 has 12 residues. V was pared by 10 bases and J by 0 bases, with 7 bases between. In DNA form, the CDR3 reads TGTGCCACAGGGACAGCCAAAAACATTCAGTACTTC. It specifies CATGTAKNIQYF.

The gene calls are TRBV20-1 and TRBJ1-5; 9 bases are a match to TRBD1. V shed 6 bases, J shed 5 bases, and the junction held 23 bases outside the gene matches. Germline V gives CDR1 DFQATT, CDR2 SNEGSKA (reference sequence). This CDR3 comprises 19 residues. The CDR3 spells CSATPRPGQGSEEHQPQHF. The CDR3 DNA sequence: TGCAGTGCAACCCCCCGCCCGGGACAGGGCAGCGAGGAGCATCAGCCCCAGCATTTT.

This clonotype was observed many times. CDR3 in amino acids: CASSLLAGVWNEQFF. In nucleotides, the CDR3 is TGCGCCAGCAGCTTGTTAGCGGGAGTATGGAATGAGCAGTTCTTC. The chain combines TRBV5-1 with TRBJ2-1, with 9 bases fitting TRBD2. The CDR3 is 15 residues long. Germline CDR1 SGHRS, CDR2 YFSETQ. The trim removed 1 base at V and 7 bases at J, leaving 6 bases unmatched.

The rearrangement links TRBV5-1 to TRBJ2-5, with D perhaps TRBD2 (5 bases). This CDR3 has 13 residues. With 7 bases removed from V and 0 bases from J, the gap between germline ends came to 10 bases. Germline V CDR1 and CDR2: SGHRS, YFSETQ. CDR3 sequence reads: CASYGLNQETQYF. The DNA for the CDR3 is TGCGCCAGCTATGGACTCAACCAAGAGACCCAGTACTTC.

This clonotype was detected many times. The chain has TRBV4-3 and TRBJ1-1; tentative D call: TRBD1 (6 bases). CDR1 is LGHNA, CDR2 YSLEER, per germline. The CDR3 has 15 amino acids. Trimming took off 1 base at V and 0 bases at J, with 9 bases between the two ends. This chain's CDR3 is CASSQGRTVNTEAFF. In DNA, the CDR3 is TGCGCCAGCAGCCAAGGGAGGACAGTGAACACTGAAGCTTTCTTT.

The chain employs TRBV7-2 and TRBJ2-2, with 9 bases fitting TRBD2. This CDR3 contains 17 residues. Germline CDR1 reads SGHTA; CDR2 reads FQGNSA. V shed 5 bases and J 4 bases; nucleotides not matched to a gene: 11. CDR3 DNA sequence: TGTGCCAGCAGCCCTGTATACGCGGGAGGGGGCACCGGGGAGCTGTTTTTT. It yields the protein CASSPVYAGGGTGELFF.

This clonotype was seen a handful of times. This chain uses TRBV29-1 with TRBJ2-7; 10 positions agree with TRBD2. The germline V gene encodes CDR1 SQVTM and CDR2 ANQGSEA. V dropped 4 bases and J dropped 6; count of bases not matched to a gene: 9. CDR3 length: 14 amino acids. CDR3 sequence (DNA): TGCAGCGTTGGAGCGAGCGGGGGGGCGGGCGAGCAGTACTTC. Amino acid sequence: CSVGASGGAGEQYF.

The CDR3 spells CASSLEGVASYEQYF. Here the CDR3 DNA reads TGTGCCAGCAGCTTAGAAGGGGTTGCCTCCTACGAGCAGTACTTC. The rearrangement joins TRBV7-6 to TRBJ2-7, with D maybe TRBD1 (5 bases). The germline gives CDR1 SGHVS, CDR2 FNYEAQ. Trimming took off 1 base at V and 0 bases at J, with 10 bases between the two ends. The CDR3 is made up of 15 amino acids.

The chain uses TRBV5-6 and TRBJ2-7, with TRBD2 matching over 11 bases. The CDR3 totals 16 residues. CDR1 is SGHDT and CDR2 is YYEEEE in the germline V gene. Trimming at V came to 4 bases and at J to 3 bases, leaving 9 bases not matched to a gene. In DNA form, the CDR3 reads TGTGCCAGCAGCGCGGGGACTAGCGGCTATTACTACGAGCAGTACTTC. Protein product: CASSAGTSGYYYEQYF. Supplemented by reference TRBV5-6 and TRBJ2-7, the full variable domain reads DAGVTQSPTHLIKTRGQQVTLRCSPKSGHDTVSWYQQALGQGPQFIFQYYEEEERQRGNFPDRFSGHQFPNYSSELNVNALLLGDSALYLCASSAGTSGYYYEQYFGPGTRLTVT.

This clonotype has only a few counts. This chain connects TRBV11-2 to TRBJ2-3; D is uncertain. V lost 7 bases and J 6 bases, leaving 11 bases between the germline ends. This CDR3 region has 12 residues. Germline lookup yields CDR1 SGHAT and CDR2 FQNNGV. The DNA for the CDR3 is TGTGCCAGCAACCCCGGTTCGGATACGCAGTATTTT. This codes for CASNPGSDTQYF.

This clonotype was counted between two and nine times. The rearrangement links TRBV5-1 to TRBJ2-7, with unresolved D. Trimming removed 0 bases at V and 6 bases at J, with 13 bases between. Germline assignment: CDR1 SGHRS and CDR2 YFSETQ. The CDR3 contains 14 residues. The CDR3 DNA reads TGCGCCAGCAGCTTGGGGACCCCAGCACGCGAGCAGTACTTC. Protein: CASSLGTPAREQYF.

The V call is TRBV7-8, the J call TRBJ2-5; unclear D gene. V was trimmed by 1 base and J by 0 bases, leaving 6 bases between them. The V gene's germline CDR1 is SGHVS and CDR2 FQNEAQ. The CDR3 is 14 residues long. The CDR3 loop is CASSLEGDQETQYF. CDR3 DNA: TGTGCCAGCAGCTTAGAAGGAGACCAAGAGACCCAGTACTTC.

In its sample, this clonotype was seen a few times. This chain connects TRBV12-3 or TRBV12-4 to TRBJ2-7; D may be TRBD2 (5 bases). Between the trimmed V and J ends, which lost 1 base and 3 bases, there was a span of 10 bases. This CDR3 region has 14 residues. CDR3 sequence (DNA): TGTGCCAGCAGTTTAGAGGGAGTCGGCTACGAGCAGTACTTC. Its protein product is CASSLEGVGYEQYF.

The chain couples TRBV4-1 to TRBJ2-7, with TRBD2 identical over 7 bases. Germline trimming cut 2 bases from V and 4 bases from J; bases unmatched to any gene: 5. CDR1 and CDR2 (germline): MGHRA, YSYEKL. The length of the CDR3 is 14 residues. CDR3 amino acids: CASSQLDGGYEQYF. CDR3 nucleotide sequence: TGCGCCAGCAGCCAACTGGACGGGGGGTACGAGCAGTACTTC.

The V gene is TRBV7-9, the J gene TRBJ2-7; 11 nucleotides align to TRBD2. Per germline, CDR1 SEHNR and CDR2 FQNEAQ (reference sequence). V dropped 4 bases and J dropped 3; count of bases not matched to a gene: 5. This CDR3 comprises 15 residues. This CDR3 is CASSYQGLADYEQYF. Written as DNA, the CDR3 is TGTGCCAGCAGCTATCAGGGACTAGCGGACTACGAGCAGTACTTC.

V usage is TRBV24-1 and J usage is TRBJ2-7; D perhaps matches TRBD2 (6 bases). The ends were cut back, 7 bases at V and 0 bases at J, with 9 bases in the middle. This CDR3 contains 13 residues. CDR1 is KGHDR, CDR2 SFDVKD, per germline. In DNA, the CDR3 is TGTGCCACCAGGGGTAGCGGCTCCTACGAGCAGTACTTC. It specifies CATRGSGSYEQYF.

The rearrangement links TRBV24-1 to TRBJ2-3; 9 bases are a match to TRBD2. The CDR3 totals 16 residues. Looked up from germline, CDR1 is KGHDR and CDR2 is SFDVKD. V was clipped by 2 bases and J by 2 bases; unmatched bases: 4. The DNA of the CDR3 is TGTGCCACCAGTGATTCGGGACTAGCAAACACAGATACGCAGTATTTT. It is translated as CATSDSGLANTDTQYF.

The V and J genes are TRBV12-3 or TRBV12-4 and TRBJ1-2; TRBD1 matches at 8 bases. After removal of 3 bases from V and 2 bases from J, the junction contained 8 bases not matched to a gene. The CDR3 is 16 amino acids. The CDR3 bases are TGTGCCAGCAGTTTTTCTGGGACAGGATACAACTATGGCTACACCTTC. This encodes CASSFSGTGYNYGYTF.

This chain uses TRBV7-8 with TRBJ2-3, with D possibly TRBD2 on 6 matching bases. Germline CDR1 reads SGHVS; CDR2 reads FQNEAQ. CDR3 length: 14 amino acids. V was pared by 5 bases and J by 1 base, with 10 bases between. CDR3 nucleotides: TGTGCCAGCAGCCCTCAGCGGGGCACAGATACGCAGTATTTT. Amino acids: CASSPQRGTDTQYF.

The sample holds a few counts of this clonotype. V is TRBV7-8 and J is TRBJ2-3; D possibly corresponds to TRBD2 (5 bases). The length of the CDR3 is 15 residues. Germline V gene lookup returns CDR1 SGHVS and CDR2 FQNEAQ. V was clipped by 0 bases and J by 4 bases, with 11 bases between them. DNA for the CDR3: TGTGCCAGCAGCTTAGCGAGGGTAGCGTCAGATACGCAGTATTTT. Encoded protein: CASSLARVASDTQYF.

This clonotype was picked up a small number of times. The chain recombines TRBV5-4 with TRBJ2-6; unclear D gene. V was cut by 10 bases and J by 0 bases, with 8 bases left in between. CDR3 size: 13 residues. Germline V gene sequence: CDR1 SGHNT, CDR2 YYREEE (reference sequence). The CDR3 bases are TGTGCCGGCATCCGCTCTGGGGCCAACGTCCTGACTTTC. It yields the protein CAGIRSGANVLTF.

The chain uses TRBV29-1 and TRBJ1-2, with 9 bases that match TRBD1. The CDR3 is 14 residues long. The germline V gene has CDR1 SQVTM and CDR2 ANQGSEA. Trimming cost V 4 bases and J 4 bases; bases outside gene matches: 7. CDR3 residues: CSVGTDRGGYGYTF. The CDR3 coding sequence is TGCAGCGTTGGTACGGACAGGGGTGGCTATGGCTACACCTTC.